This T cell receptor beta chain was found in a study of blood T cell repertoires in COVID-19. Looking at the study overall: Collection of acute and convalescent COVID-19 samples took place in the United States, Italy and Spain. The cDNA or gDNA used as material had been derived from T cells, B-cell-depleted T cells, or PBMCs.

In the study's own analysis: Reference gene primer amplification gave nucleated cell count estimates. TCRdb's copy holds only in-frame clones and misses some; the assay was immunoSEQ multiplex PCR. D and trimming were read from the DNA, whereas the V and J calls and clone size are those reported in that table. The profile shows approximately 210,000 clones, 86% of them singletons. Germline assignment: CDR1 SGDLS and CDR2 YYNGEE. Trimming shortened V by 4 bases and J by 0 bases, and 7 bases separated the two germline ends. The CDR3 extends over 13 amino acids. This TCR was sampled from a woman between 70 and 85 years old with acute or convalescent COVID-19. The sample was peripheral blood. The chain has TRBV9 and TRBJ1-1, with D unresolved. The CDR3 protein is CASSLLMNTEAFF. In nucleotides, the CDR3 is TGTGCCAGCAGCTTACTCATGAACACTGAAGCTTTCTTT.